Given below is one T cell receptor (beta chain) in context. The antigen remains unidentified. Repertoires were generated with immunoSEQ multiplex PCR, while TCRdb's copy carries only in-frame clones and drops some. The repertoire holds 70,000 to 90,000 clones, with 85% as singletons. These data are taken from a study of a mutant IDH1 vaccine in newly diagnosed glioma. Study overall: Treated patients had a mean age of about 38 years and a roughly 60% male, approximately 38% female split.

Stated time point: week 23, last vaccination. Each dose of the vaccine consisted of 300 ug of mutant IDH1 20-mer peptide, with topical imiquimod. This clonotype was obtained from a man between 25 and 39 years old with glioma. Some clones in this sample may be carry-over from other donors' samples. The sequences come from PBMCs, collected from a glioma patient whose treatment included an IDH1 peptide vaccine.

The CDR3 DNA sequence: TGTGCCAGCACTATAGACGCGCAGCGGGAGTCAGAAGAGACCCAGTACTTC. This encodes CASTIDAQRESEETQYF. The rearrangement uses TRBV11-2 and TRBJ2-5, with TRBD2 matching 8 bases. V shed 7 bases, J shed 3 bases, and the junction held 16 bases outside the gene matches. This CDR3 spans 17 amino acids. The germline V gene encodes CDR1 SGHAT and CDR2 FQNNGV.